This T cell receptor beta chain was sequenced during a study of early T cells in non-severe SARS-CoV-2 infection. Overall study: Unpaired chains resulted from sequencing bulk RNA of unsorted whole blood.

Researchers attached unique molecular identifiers to individual cDNA molecules. TCRdb re-analysed the 5' RACE reads in MiXCR, keeping a single row per CDR3 protein. The sample consists of 100,000 to 150,000 distinct CDR3 sequences, 15% of them appearing once. This clonotype was seen only a few times. With 2 bases clipped from V and 7 bases from J, the junction kept 9 bases outside the gene matches. The CDR3 loop spans 17 amino acids. Sequencing was performed on whole blood. The TCR sequence derives from an adult who was a healthcare worker with PCR-confirmed SARS-CoV-2 infection or an uninfected control (not recorded which). This chain links TRBV12-3 or TRBV12-4 with TRBJ2-2, with 11 bases matching TRBD1. CDR3 loop: CASSLSWTGGRGGELFF. In DNA form, the CDR3 reads TGTGCCAGCAGTTTATCATGGACAGGGGGCAGGGGCGGGGAGCTGTTTTTT.